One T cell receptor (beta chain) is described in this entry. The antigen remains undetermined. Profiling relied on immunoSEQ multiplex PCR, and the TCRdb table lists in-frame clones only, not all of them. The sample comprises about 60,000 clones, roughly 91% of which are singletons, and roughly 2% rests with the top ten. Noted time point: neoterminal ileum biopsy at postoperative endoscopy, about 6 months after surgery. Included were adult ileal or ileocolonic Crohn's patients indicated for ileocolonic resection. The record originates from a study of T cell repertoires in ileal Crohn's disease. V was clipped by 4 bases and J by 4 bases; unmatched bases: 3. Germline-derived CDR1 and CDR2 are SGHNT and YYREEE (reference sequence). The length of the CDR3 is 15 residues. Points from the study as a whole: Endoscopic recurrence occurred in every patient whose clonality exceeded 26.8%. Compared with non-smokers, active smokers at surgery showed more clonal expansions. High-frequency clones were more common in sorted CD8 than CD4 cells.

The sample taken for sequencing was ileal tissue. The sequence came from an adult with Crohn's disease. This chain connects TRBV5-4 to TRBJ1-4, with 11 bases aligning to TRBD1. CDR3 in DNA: TGTGCCAGCAGCCCGGGACAGGGGGATAATGAAAAACTGTTTTTT. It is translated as CASSPGQGDNEKLFF.